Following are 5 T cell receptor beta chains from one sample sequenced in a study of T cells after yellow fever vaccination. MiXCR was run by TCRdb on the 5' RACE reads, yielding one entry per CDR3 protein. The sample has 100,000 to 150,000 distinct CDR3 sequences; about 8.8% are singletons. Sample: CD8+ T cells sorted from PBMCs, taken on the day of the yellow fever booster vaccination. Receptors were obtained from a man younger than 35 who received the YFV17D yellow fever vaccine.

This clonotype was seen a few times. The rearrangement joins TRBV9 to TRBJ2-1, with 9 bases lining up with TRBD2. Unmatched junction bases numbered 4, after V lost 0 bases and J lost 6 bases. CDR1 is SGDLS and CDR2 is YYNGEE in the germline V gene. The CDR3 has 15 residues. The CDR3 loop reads CASSVGVAGANEQFF. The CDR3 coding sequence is TGTGCCAGCAGCGTAGGGGTAGCGGGGGCCAATGAGCAGTTCTTC.

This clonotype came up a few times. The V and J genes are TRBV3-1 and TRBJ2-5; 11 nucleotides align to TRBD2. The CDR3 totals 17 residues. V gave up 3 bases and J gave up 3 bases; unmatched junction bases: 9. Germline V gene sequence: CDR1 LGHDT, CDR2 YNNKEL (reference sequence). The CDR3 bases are TGTGCCAGCAGCCAGCCCTACGTGACTAGCGGGGAAGAGACCCAGTACTTC. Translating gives CASSQPYVTSGEETQYF.

The chain's CDR3 is CATTRPGQGSYGYTF. CDR3 sequence (DNA): TGTGCCACGACAAGACCGGGACAGGGAAGCTATGGCTACACCTTC. This chain links TRBV15 with TRBJ1-2; 9 bases are a match to TRBD1. Trimming at V came to 9 bases and at J to 4 bases, leaving 12 bases not matched to a gene. Germline V gene lookup returns CDR1 LNHNV and CDR2 YYDKDF (reference sequence). This CDR3 spans 15 amino acids.

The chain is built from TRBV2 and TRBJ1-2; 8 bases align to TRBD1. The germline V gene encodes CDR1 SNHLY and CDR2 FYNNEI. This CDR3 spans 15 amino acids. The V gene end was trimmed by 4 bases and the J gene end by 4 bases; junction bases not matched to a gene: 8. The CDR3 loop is CASSGQGAFRYGYTF. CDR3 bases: TGTGCCAGCAGTGGGCAGGGGGCCTTTCGCTATGGCTACACCTTC.

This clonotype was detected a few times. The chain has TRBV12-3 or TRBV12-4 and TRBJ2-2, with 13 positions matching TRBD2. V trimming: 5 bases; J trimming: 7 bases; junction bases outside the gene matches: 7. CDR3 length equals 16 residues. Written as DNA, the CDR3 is TGTGCCAGCAGTCCCACTAGCGGGGGGGCGGTCGGGGAGCTGTTTTTT. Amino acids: CASSPTSGGAVGELFF.